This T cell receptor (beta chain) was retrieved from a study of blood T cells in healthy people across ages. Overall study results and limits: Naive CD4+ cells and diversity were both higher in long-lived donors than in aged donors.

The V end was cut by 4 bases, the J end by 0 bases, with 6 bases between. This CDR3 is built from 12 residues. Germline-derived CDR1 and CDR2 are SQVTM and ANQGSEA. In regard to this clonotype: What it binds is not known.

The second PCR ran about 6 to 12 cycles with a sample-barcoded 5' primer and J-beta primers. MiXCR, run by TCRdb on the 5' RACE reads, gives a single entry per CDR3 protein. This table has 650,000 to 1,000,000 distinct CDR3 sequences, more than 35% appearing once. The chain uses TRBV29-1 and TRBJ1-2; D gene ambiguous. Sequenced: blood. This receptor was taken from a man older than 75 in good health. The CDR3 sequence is CSVGDTNYGYTF. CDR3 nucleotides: TGCAGCGTTGGCGATACTAACTATGGCTACACCTTC.